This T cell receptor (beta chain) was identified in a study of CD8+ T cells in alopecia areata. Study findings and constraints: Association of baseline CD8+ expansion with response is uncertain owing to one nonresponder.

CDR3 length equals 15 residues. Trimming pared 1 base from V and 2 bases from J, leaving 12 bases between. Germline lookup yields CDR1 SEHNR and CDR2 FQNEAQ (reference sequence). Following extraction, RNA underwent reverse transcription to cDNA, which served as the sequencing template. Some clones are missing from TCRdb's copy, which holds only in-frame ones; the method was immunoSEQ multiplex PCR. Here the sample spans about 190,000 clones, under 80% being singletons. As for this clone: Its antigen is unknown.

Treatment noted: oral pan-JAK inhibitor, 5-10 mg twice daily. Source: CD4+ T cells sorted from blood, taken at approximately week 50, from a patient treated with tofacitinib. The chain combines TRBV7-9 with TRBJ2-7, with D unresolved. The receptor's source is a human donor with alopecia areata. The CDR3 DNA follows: TGTGCCAGCAGCTTAGGGCTATATACTACCTACGAGCAGTACTTC. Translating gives CASSLGLYTTYEQYF.